These 20 T cell receptor beta chains were sequenced from one sample in a study of cytomegalovirus exposure and HLA in healthy donors. PCR was performed using 60 Vbeta and 13 Jbeta primers. The table came from immunoSEQ multiplex PCR; TCRdb's copy has only in-frame clones and leaves some out. The data hold roughly 240,000 clones, with 70% to 90% observed a single time. Sequenced input: PBMCs. These receptors all come from a girl aged 2 to 10 in good health and CMV-seronegative.

J is TRBJ2-1 and V is TRBV6-1; D might be TRBD2 (7 bases). V dropped 4 bases and J dropped 3 bases, with 28 bases sitting between them. The CDR3 runs to 20 residues. CDR1 is MNHNS, CDR2 SASEGT, per germline. CDR3 amino acids: CASSVTLGGGGRQNYNEQFF. The CDR3 region has the DNA TGTGCCAGCAGTGTAACTCTGGGGGGCGGGGGCCGGCAAAACTACAATGAGCAGTTCTTC.

For this clone: This likely comes from a read error, as the CDR3 has no conserved phenylalanine or tryptophan at its end. As DNA, the CDR3 is TGTGCCAGCAGCTTGCAACAGGGTACTAATGAAAAACTGTTTTGT. It encodes CASSLQQGTNEKLFC. This chain joins TRBV7-9 and TRBJ1-4; possibly TRBD1 for D (6 bases). The V gene lost 3 bases and the J gene lost 2 bases, with 10 bases spanning the gap. The CDR3 extends over 15 amino acids. Germline loops: CDR1 SEHNR, CDR2 FQNEAQ (reference sequence).

This chain links TRBV2 with TRBJ1-6, with TRBD1 as a possible D gene (6 bases). The CDR3 runs to 19 residues. The V and J ends lost 2 bases and 0 bases respectively, with 17 bases between them. The V gene's germline CDR1 is SNHLY and CDR2 FYNNEI. The CDR3 loop reads CASSEWGRIKSSYNSPLHF. DNA of the CDR3: TGTGCCAGCAGTGAATGGGGGCGAATAAAGAGCTCCTATAATTCACCCCTCCACTTT.

The chain uses TRBV11-1 and TRBJ1-4; TRBD1 matches 7 bases. The V segment lost 1 base and the J segment 7 bases; nucleotides outside the gene matches: 6. The germline gives CDR1 SGHAT, CDR2 FQDESV (reference sequence). CDR3 length: 15 residues. CDR3: CASSLGTGRAEKLFF. CDR3 bases: TGTGCCAGCAGCTTAGGGACAGGACGCGCTGAAAAACTGTTTTTT.

The V and J genes are TRBV6-5 and TRBJ2-7; D ambiguous. V lost 2 bases and J 9 bases, leaving 8 bases between the germline ends. Germline V CDR1 and CDR2: MNHEY, SVGAGI. This CDR3 comprises 11 residues. As DNA, the CDR3 is TGTGCCAGCAGTTACCTCAGTTTGCAGTACTTC. Translated: CASSYLSLQYF.

This chain connects TRBV5-1 to TRBJ1-1; TRBD1 aligns across 7 bases. V lost 3 bases to trimming and J lost 2 bases; unmatched junction nucleotides: 4. Germline V gene sequence: CDR1 SGHRS, CDR2 YFSETQ. This CDR3 region has 14 residues. CDR3 loop: CASSSGGSNTEAFF. CDR3 bases: TGCGCCAGCAGCTCAGGGGGATCCAACACTGAAGCTTTCTTT. Filled out from reference TRBV5-1 and TRBJ1-1, the complete variable domain reads KAGVTQTPRYLIKTRGQQVTLSCSPISGHRSVSWYQQTPGQGLQFLFEYFSETQRNKGNFPGRFSGRQFSNSRSEMNVSTLELGDSALYLCASSSGGSNTEAFFGQGTRLTVV.

The J gene is TRBJ1-1, the V gene TRBV10-3; D not resolved. Germline CDR1 reads ENHRY; CDR2 reads SYGVKD. With 2 bases removed from V and 10 bases from J, the gap between germline ends came to 14 bases. CDR3 length: 13 amino acids. Here the CDR3 DNA reads TGTGCCATCAGTGAGCTCGGAGGCCGGGGAGCTTTCTTT. Encoded protein: CAISELGGRGAFF.

This clone turned up a few times. The chain links TRBV7-6 to TRBJ2-1; 12 nucleotides line up with TRBD2. Germline CDR1 SGHVS, CDR2 FNYEAQ. This CDR3 is 18 amino acids long. Trimming took 8 bases from V and 1 from J; bases not matched to a gene: 12. CDR3 amino acids: CASAQELAGGRSYNEQFF. For the CDR3, the DNA is TGTGCCAGCGCCCAGGAACTAGCGGGGGGCCGTTCCTACAATGAGCAGTTCTTC. Drawing the rest from reference TRBV7-6 and TRBJ2-1, the complete variable domain is GAGVSQSPRYKVTKRGQDVALRCDPISGHVSLYWYRQALGQGPEFLTYFNYEAQQDKSGLPNDRFSAERPEGSISTLTIQRTEQRDSAMYRCASAQELAGGRSYNEQFFGPGTRLTVL.

This rearrangement joins TRBV30 to TRBJ1-1, with a tentative D call TRBD1 (5 bases). The germline CDR1 and CDR2 sequences are GTSNPN and SVGIG (reference sequence). Between the trimmed V and J ends, which lost 0 bases and 9 bases, there was a span of 20 bases. This CDR3 is built from 15 residues. The CDR3 sequence is CAWSVTLGGGAKAFF. DNA for the CDR3: TGTGCCTGGAGTGTTACCCTGGGGGGAGGGGCCAAAGCTTTCTTT.

The chain recombines TRBV29-1 with TRBJ1-1; no clear D gene. The CDR3 sequence is 16 residues long. V was clipped by 5 bases and J by 0 bases, with 19 bases between them. Germline values: CDR1 SQVTM, CDR2 ANQGSEA. The CDR3 loop is CSVIGTLGRVNTEAFF. The CDR3 DNA reads as TGCAGCGTTATCGGTACCTTGGGGAGGGTGAACACTGAAGCTTTCTTT.

The V gene is TRBV5-4, the J gene TRBJ2-5; TRBD2 matches 8 bases. The J call may be incorrect, as the DNA end agrees better with TRBJ2-7. The CDR3 runs 14 residues. In germline, CDR1 is SGHNT, CDR2 YYREEE (reference sequence). The CDR3 DNA reads TGTGCCAGCAGCCTCCTTAGCGGGAAGGACGAGCAGTACTTC. Translating gives CASSLLSGKDEQYF.

V and J are TRBV30 and TRBJ2-2; the match to TRBD2 covers 7 bases. The ends lost 2 bases at V and 4 bases at J; junction bases unmatched: 7. Germline CDR1 reads GTSNPN; CDR2 reads SVGIG (reference sequence). CDR3 length: 15 residues. The DNA for the CDR3 is TGTGCCTGGAGTTATCAACTAGCGAGCACCGGGGAGCTGTTTTTT. It specifies CAWSYQLASTGELFF.

This clone was recorded once. The rearrangement joins TRBV27 to TRBJ2-1; perhaps TRBD2 as D (6 bases). This CDR3 has 15 residues. Germline loops: CDR1 MNHEY, CDR2 SMNVEV (reference sequence). Trimming took 2 bases from V and 3 from J, leaving 11 bases between them. The CDR3 protein is CASSLIAGNYNEQFF. The CDR3 coding sequence is TGTGCCAGCAGTTTAATTGCGGGAAACTACAATGAGCAGTTCTTC.

The rearrangement joins TRBV6-5 to TRBJ2-2; no clear D gene. The CDR3 is 13 residues long. Trimming removed 5 bases from V and 2 bases from J, with 6 bases in between. Germline V gene data show CDR1 as MNHEY and CDR2 as SVGAGI. CDR3 nucleotide sequence: TGTGCCAGCAGTCGCGATAACACCGGGGAGCTGTTTTTT. This codes for CASSRDNTGELFF.

The CDR3 sequence is CASSTGTNTGELFF. Here the CDR3 DNA reads TGTGCCAGCAGCACCGGGACGAACACCGGGGAGCTGTTTTTT. The rearrangement joins TRBV2 to TRBJ2-2, with a possible D match to TRBD2 (5 bases). Germline values: CDR1 SNHLY, CDR2 FYNNEI. The CDR3 has 14 amino acids. V lost 6 bases and J lost 0, with 8 bases in between.

This clone appeared once. This chain links TRBV5-1 with TRBJ2-3; 7 bases agree with TRBD2. V was pared by 5 bases and J by 1 base, with 10 bases of the junction left unmatched. The CDR3 totals 16 residues. Germline values: CDR1 SGHRS, CDR2 YFSETQ. The CDR3 reads CASSFGETSRTDTQYF. The CDR3 nucleotides read TGCGCCAGCAGTTTCGGAGAGACTAGCCGCACAGATACGCAGTATTTT.

The chain joins TRBV19 to TRBJ1-1; the D gene is possibly TRBD1 (6 bases). The germline gives CDR1 LNHDA, CDR2 SQIVND (reference sequence). This CDR3 region has 17 residues. V was cut by 3 bases and J by 1 base, with 18 bases left in between. The chain's CDR3 is CASSIGRGREGNTEAFF. The DNA of the CDR3 is TGTGCCAGTAGTATTGGGAGGGGGAGAGAGGGGAACACTGAAGCTTTCTTT.

V usage is TRBV12-5 and J usage is TRBJ2-5, with 11 bases fitting TRBD2. V gave up 5 bases and J gave up 4 bases; unmatched junction bases: 3. The V gene's germline CDR1 is LGHNT and CDR2 FRNRAP. The CDR3 sequence is 14 residues long. The CDR3: CASGPGLAAETQYF. The CDR3 region has the DNA TGTGCTAGTGGTCCGGGACTAGCGGCAGAGACCCAGTACTTC.

In its sample, this clone was seen a few times. The chain is built from TRBV4-1 and TRBJ1-1, with D possibly matching TRBD1 (6 bases). Germline CDR1 and CDR2: MGHRA and YSYEKL. The CDR3 totals 16 residues. With 1 base removed from V and 3 bases from J, the gap between germline ends came to 15 bases. The CDR3 is CASSQVKPYRDTEAFF. The CDR3 DNA reads TGCGCCAGCAGCCAAGTGAAACCGTACAGGGACACTGAAGCTTTCTTT.

Notes on this clone: A junction end diverges from the germline sequence, so it may reflect a read error. The V call is TRBV6-6, the J call TRBJ2-7; tentative D call: TRBD2 (6 bases). This CDR3 has 13 residues. Germline V CDR1 and CDR2: MNHNY, SVGAGI (reference sequence). The chain's CDR3 is CASGYSTGGEQYF. CDR3 coding DNA: TGTGCCAGCGGTTACTCGACCGGGGGCGAGCAGTACTTC.